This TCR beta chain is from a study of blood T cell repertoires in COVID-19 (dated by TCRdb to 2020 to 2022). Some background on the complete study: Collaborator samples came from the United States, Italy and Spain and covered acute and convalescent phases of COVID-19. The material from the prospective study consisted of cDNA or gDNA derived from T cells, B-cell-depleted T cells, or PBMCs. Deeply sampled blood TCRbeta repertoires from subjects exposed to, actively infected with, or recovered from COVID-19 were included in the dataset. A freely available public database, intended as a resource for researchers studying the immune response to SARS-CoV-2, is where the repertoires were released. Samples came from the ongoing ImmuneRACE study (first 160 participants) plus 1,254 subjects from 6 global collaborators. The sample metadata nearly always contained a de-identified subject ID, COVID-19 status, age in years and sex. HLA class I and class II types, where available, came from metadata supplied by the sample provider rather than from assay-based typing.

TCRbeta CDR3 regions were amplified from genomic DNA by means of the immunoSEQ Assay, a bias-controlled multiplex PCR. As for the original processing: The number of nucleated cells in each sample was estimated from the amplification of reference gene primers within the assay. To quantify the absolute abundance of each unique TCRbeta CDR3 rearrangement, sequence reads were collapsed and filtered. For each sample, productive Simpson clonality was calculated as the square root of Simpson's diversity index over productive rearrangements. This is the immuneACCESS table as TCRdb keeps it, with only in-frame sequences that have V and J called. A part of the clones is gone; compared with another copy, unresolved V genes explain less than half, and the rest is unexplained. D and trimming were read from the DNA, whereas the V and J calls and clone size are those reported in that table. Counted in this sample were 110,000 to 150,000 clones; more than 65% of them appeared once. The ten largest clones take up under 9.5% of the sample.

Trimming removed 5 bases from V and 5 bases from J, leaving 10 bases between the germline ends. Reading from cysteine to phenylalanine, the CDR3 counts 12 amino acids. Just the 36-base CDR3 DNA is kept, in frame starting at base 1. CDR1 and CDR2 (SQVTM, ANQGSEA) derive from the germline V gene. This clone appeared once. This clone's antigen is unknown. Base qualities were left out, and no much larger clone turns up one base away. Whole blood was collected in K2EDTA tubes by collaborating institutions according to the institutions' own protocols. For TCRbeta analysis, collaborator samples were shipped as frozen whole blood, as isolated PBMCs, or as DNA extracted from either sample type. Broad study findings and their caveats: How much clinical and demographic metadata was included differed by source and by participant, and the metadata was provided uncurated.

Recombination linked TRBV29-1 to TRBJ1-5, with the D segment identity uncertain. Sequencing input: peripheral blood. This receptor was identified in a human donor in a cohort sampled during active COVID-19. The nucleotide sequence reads TGCAGCGTTTGGGAGGGCGATCAGCCCCAGCATTTT. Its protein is CSVWEGDQPQHF.